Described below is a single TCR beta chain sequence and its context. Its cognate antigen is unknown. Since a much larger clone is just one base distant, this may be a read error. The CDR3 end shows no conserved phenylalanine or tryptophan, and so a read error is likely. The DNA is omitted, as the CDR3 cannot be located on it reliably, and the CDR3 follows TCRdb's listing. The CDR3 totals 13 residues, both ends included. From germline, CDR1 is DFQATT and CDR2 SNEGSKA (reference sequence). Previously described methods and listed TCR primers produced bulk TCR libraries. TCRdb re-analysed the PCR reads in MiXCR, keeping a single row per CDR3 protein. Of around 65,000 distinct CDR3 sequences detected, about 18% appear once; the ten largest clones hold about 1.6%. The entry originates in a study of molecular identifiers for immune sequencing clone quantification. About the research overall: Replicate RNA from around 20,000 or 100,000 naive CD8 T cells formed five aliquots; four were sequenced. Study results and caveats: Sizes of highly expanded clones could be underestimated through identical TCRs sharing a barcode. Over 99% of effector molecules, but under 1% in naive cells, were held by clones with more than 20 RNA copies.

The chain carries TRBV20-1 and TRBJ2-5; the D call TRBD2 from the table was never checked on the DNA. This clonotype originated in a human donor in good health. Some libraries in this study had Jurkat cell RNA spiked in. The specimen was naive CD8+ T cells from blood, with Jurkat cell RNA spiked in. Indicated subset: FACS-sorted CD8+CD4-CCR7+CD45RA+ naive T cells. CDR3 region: CSARESLAGEPTV.